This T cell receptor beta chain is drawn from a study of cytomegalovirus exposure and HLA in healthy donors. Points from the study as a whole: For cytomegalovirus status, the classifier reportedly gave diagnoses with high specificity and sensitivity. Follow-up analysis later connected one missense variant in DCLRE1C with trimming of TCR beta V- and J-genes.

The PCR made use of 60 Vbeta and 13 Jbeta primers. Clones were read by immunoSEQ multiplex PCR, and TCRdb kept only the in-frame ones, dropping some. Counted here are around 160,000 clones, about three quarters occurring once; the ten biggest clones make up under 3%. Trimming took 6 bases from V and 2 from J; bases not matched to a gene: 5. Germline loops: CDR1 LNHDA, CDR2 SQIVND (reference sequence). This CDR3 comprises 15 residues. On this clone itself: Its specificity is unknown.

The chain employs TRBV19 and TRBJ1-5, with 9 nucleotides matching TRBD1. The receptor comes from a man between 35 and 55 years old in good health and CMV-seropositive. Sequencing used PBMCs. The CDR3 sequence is CASRLRDRGNQPQHF. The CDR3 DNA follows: TGTGCCAGTAGGCTTCGGGACAGGGGCAATCAGCCCCAGCATTTT.